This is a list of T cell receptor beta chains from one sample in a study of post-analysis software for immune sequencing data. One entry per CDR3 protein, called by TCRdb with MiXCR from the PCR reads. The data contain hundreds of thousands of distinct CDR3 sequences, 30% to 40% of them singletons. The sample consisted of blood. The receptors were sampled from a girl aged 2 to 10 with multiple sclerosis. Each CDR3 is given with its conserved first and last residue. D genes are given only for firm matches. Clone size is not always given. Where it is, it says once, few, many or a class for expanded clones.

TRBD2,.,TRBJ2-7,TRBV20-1,CSARREAPPYEQYF,TGCAGTGCCAGGCGGGAGGCCCCACCCTACGAGCAGTACTTC
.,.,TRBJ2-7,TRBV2,CASSDVRQSFSYEQYF,TGTGCCAGCAGTGACGTTCGACAGAGTTTTTCCTACGAGCAGTACTTC
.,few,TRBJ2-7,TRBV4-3,CVSSQDQSYEQYF,TGCGTCAGCAGCCAGGACCAATCCTACGAGCAGTACTTC
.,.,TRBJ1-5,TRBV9,CASSVGWGNQPQHF,TGTGCCAGCAGCGTAGGTTGGGGCAATCAGCCCCAGCATTTT
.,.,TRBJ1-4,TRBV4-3,CASSPDTGEKLFF,TGCGCCAGCAGCCCTGATACCGGTGAAAAACTGTTTTTT
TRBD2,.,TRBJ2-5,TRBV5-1,CASSAPGLAGPDPQKTQYF,TGCGCCAGCAGCGCACCGGGACTAGCGGGCCCAGATCCGCAAAAGACCCAGTACTTC
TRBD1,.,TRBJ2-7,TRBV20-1,CSARPDRANEQYF,TGCAGTGCTAGACCAGACAGGGCCAACGAGCAGTACTTC
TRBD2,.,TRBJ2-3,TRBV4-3,CASSQILAGRSDTQYF,TGCGCCAGCAGCCAAATACTAGCGGGAAGGTCAGATACGCAGTATTTT
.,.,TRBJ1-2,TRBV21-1,CASSRLLRHKANYGYTF,TGTGCCAGCAGCCGCTTGCTTAGACACAAAGCTAACTATGGCTACACCTTC
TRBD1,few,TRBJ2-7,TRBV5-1,CASSFRRLDRDHEQYF,TGCGCCAGCAGCTTCCGTCGGCTCGACAGGGACCACGAGCAGTACTTC
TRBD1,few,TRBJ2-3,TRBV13,CASSPTGVSPTDTQYF,TGTGCCAGCAGCCCAACAGGGGTTTCCCCCACAGATACGCAGTATTTT
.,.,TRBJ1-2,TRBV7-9,CASSLLVAFGGYTF,TGTGCCAGCAGCTTGCTGGTAGCTTTTGGCGGCTACACCTTC
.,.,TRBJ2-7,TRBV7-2,CASSLGSGSVQQYF,TGTGCCAGCAGCTTAGGGAGCGGGTCCGTTCAGCAGTACTTC
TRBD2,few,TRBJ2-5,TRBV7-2,CASSRRLAGEETQYF,TGTGCCAGCAGCCGACGACTAGCGGGAGAAGAGACCCAGTACTTC
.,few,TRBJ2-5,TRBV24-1,CATSDFQGTETQYF,TGTGCCACCAGTGATTTTCAGGGGACAGAGACCCAGTACTTC
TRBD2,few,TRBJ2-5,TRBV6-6,CASSYSMRGGETQYF,TGTGCCAGCAGTTACTCGATGCGGGGGGGAGAGACCCAGTACTTC
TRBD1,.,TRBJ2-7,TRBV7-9,CASSSPRVGQGHEQYF,TGTGCCAGCAGCTCCCCTCGTGTGGGACAGGGACACGAGCAGTACTTC
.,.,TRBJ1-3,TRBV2,CASSADNKRGNTIYF,TGTGCCAGCAGTGCGGACAACAAGCGGGGAAACACCATATATTTT
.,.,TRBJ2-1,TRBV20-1,CSAREPWTRILRETQFF,TGCAGTGCTAGAGAGCCATGGACCCGGATCCTCCGAGAGACCCAGTTCTTC
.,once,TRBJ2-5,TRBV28,CASSSRGDNQETQYF,TGTGCCAGCAGTTCCCGGGGGGACAACCAAGAGACCCAGTACTTC
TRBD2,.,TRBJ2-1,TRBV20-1,CSATGYGTSGYNEQFF,TGCAGTGCTACCGGATATGGGACTAGCGGCTACAATGAGCAGTTCTTC
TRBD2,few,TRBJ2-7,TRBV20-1,CSARLGLAGVGEQYF,TGCAGTGCGAGGCTGGGACTAGCGGGAGTTGGCGAGCAGTACTTC
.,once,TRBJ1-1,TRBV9,CASSGFRAPEAFF,TGTGCCAGCAGCGGATTCCGGGCCCCAGAAGCTTTCTTT
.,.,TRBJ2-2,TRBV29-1,CSVDTGELFF,TGCAGCGTCGACACCGGGGAGCTGTTTTTT
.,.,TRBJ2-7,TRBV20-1,CSVLSGTYPYEQYF,TGCAGTGTCCTATCGGGGACGTACCCCTACGAGCAGTACTTC
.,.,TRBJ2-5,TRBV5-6,CASSRLLGVGRETQYF,TGTGCCAGCAGCCGCCTCTTAGGGGTTGGAAGAGAGACCCAGTACTTC
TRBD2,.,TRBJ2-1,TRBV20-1,CSARPSSGTSSYNEQFF,TGCAGTGCTAGGCCTTCTAGCGGGACTAGCTCCTACAATGAGCAGTTCTTC
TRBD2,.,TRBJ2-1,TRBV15,CATSRDGRVYNEQFF,TGTGCCACCAGCAGAGATGGGAGGGTCTACAATGAGCAGTTCTTC
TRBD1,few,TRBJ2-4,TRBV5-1,CASSTYPGTGGYEQYF,TGCGCCAGCAGCACCTACCCCGGGACAGGGGGTTATGAGCAGTACTTC
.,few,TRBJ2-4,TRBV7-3,CASRDGGKNIQYF,TGTGCCAGCAGGGACGGGGGTAAAAACATTCAGTACTTC
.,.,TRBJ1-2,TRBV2,CASYREGVYGYTF,TGTGCCAGCTATAGGGAGGGAGTCTATGGCTACACCTTC
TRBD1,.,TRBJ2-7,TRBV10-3,CAISEWQGENEQYF,TGTGCCATCAGTGAGTGGCAGGGGGAAAACGAGCAGTACTTC
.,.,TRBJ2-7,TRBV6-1,CASSEFRGPPYEQYF,TGTGCCAGCAGTGAATTCCGGGGTCCTCCCTACGAGCAGTACTTC
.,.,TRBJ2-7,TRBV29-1,CSVERVGENDEQYF,TGCAGCGTTGAAAGGGTGGGAGAGAATGACGAGCAGTACTTC
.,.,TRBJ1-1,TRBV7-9,CASGRTDGNTEAFF,TGTGCCAGCGGGAGGACGGACGGGAACACTGAAGCTTTCTTT
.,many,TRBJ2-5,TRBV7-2,CASSLDHPTQYF,TGTGCCAGCAGCTTAGACCATCCGACCCAGTACTTC
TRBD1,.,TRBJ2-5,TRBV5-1,CASSVGTVFETQYF,TGCGCCAGCAGCGTAGGGACAGTCTTCGAGACCCAGTACTTC
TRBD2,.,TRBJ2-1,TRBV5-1,CASSLYTSGDNEQFF,TGCGCCAGCAGCTTGTACACTAGCGGGGACAATGAGCAGTTCTTC
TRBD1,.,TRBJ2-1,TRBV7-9,CASSPRTGELYNEQFF,TGTGCCAGCAGCCCCCGGACAGGGGAGCTCTACAATGAGCAGTTCTTC
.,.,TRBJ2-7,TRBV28,CASLGISSYEQYF,TGTGCCAGCTTAGGGATTTCCTCCTACGAGCAGTACTTC
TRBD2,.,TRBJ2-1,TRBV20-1,CSARKEGTSGYNEQFF,TGCAGTGCTAGAAAGGAAGGGACTAGCGGATACAATGAGCAGTTCTTC
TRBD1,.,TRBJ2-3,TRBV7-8,CASSWTGGSTDTQYF,TGTGCCAGCAGCTGGACAGGGGGTAGCACAGATACGCAGTATTTT
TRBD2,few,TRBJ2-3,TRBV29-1,CSVKFSGGRTTDTQYF,TGCAGCGTTAAATTTAGCGGGGGGCGAACAACAGATACGCAGTATTTT
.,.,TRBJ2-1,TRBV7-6,CASSLEALLIDEQFF,TGTGCCAGCAGCTTAGAGGCGCTGCTTATCGATGAGCAGTTCTTC
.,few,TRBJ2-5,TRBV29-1,CSVSVGAGETQYF,TGCAGCGTTTCCGTGGGAGCCGGGGAGACCCAGTACTTC
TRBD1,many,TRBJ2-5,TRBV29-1,CSVGQGQETQYF,TGCAGCGTTGGACAGGGGCAAGAGACCCAGTACTTC
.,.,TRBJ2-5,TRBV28,CASGLIQETQYF,TGTGCCAGCGGACTGATCCAAGAGACCCAGTACTTC
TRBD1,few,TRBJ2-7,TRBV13,CASSTRGQIYEQYF,TGTGCCAGCAGCACTAGGGGACAGATCTACGAGCAGTACTTC
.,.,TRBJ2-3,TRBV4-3,CASSQEFSGATDTQYF,TGCGCCAGCAGCCAAGAATTCTCGGGAGCGACAGATACGCAGTATTTT
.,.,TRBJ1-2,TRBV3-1,CASSQANYGYTF,TGTGCCAGCAGCCAAGCTAACTATGGCTACACCTTC
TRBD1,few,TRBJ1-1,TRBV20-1,CSAPRGQNTEAFF,TGCAGTGCTCCTAGGGGGCAGAACACTGAAGCTTTCTTT
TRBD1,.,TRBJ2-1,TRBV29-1,CSVGQGHNEQFF,TGCAGCGTTGGACAGGGCCACAATGAGCAGTTCTTC